This T cell receptor beta chain was sequenced in a study of blood T cell repertoires in COVID-19. In the study overall: COVID-19 samples from acute and convalescent phases originated in the United States, Italy and Spain. Sample material is recorded as cDNA or gDNA derived from T cells, B-cell-depleted T cells, or PBMCs.

Looked up from germline, CDR1 is GTSNPN and CDR2 is SVGIG (reference sequence). Trimming removed 6 bases from V and 4 bases from J, with 15 bases in between. This CDR3 comprises 13 residues. Libraries were prepared by immunoSEQ multiplex PCR; TCRdb keeps only in-frame clonotypes and omits some of them. The table shows about 100,000 clones, with over 65% occurring only once. The sequenced sample consisted of peripheral blood. The sequence was obtained from a man aged 60-69 years with acute or convalescent COVID-19. V usage is TRBV30 and J usage is TRBJ1-2, with D hard to call. This CDR3 is CACPERVGYGYTF. CDR3 DNA sequence: TGTGCCTGCCCCGAGCGGGTTGGCTATGGCTACACCTTC.